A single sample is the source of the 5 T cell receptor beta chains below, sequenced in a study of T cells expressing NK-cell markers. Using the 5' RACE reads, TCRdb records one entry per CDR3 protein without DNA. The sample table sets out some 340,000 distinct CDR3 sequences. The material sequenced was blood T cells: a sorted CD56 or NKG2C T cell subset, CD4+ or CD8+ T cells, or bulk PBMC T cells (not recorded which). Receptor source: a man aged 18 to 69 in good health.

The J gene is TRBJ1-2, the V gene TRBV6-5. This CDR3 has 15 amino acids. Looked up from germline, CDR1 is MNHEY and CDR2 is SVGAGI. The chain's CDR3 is CASSYSMGSNYGYTF.

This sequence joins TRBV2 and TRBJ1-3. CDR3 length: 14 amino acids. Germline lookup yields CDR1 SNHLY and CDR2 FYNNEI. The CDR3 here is CASSWPSSGNTIYF. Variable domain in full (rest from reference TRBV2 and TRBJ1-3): EPEVTQTPSHQVTQMGQEVILRCVPISNHLYFYWYRQILGQKVEFLVSFYNNEISEKSEIFDDQFSVERPDGSNFTLKIRSTKLEDSAMYFCASSWPSSGNTIYFGEGSWLTVV.

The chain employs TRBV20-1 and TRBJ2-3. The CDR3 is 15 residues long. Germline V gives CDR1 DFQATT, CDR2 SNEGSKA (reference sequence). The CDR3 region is CSASVSQTVDDTQYF.

CDR3 residues: CASSQDLRRGSTEAFF. The rearrangement links TRBV4-1 to TRBJ1-1. The CDR3 has 16 residues. Germline CDR1 MGHRA, CDR2 YSYEKL.

This CDR3 is CASSLPGSLINNEQFF. The chain is built from TRBV7-9 and TRBJ2-1; TCRdb gives TRBD2 as the D gene, but with no DNA this cannot be confirmed. The germline V gene has CDR1 SEHNR and CDR2 FQNEAQ (reference sequence). The CDR3 extends over 16 amino acids.